Here is one T cell receptor (beta chain) with its context. This sample is drawn from a study of blood T cell repertoires in COVID-19. Using immunoSEQ multiplex PCR, the repertoire was profiled, and TCRdb retains in-frame clones only, with some absent. The table lists about 240,000 clones, 86% of them singletons. Germline-derived CDR1 and CDR2 are MNHEY and SMNVEV (reference sequence). The CDR3 is made up of 16 amino acids. The junction had 11 bases not matched to a gene; V was cut back by 5 bases and J by 3 bases. The study recruited people aged roughly 18 to 100 years across around 24 US areas. This rearrangement joins TRBV27 to TRBJ1-2, with TRBD1 matching 8 bases. The sequenced material came from PBMCs or T cells enriched from blood (not recorded which). This sequence originates from a middle-aged woman with acute COVID-19. The CDR3 nucleotides are TGTGCCAGCAGTCCTTACCCCCAGGACAGGGACTATGGCTACACCTTC. Amino acids: CASSPYPQDRDYGYTF.